Listed below are T cell receptor beta chains from one sample, sequenced in a study of graft-versus-host responses after intestinal transplantation. These receptors lack a known antigen. TCRdb keeps only in-frame clones here, not all; method: immunoSEQ multiplex PCR. The sample contains tens of thousands of clones, around 86% of which appear only once. Here the sequenced sample was unstimulated CD8+ T cells sorted from spleen or lymph node cells, taken before intestinal transplant. All receptors derive from a human donor who received an intestinal transplant. Both conserved end residues are part of each CDR3. The D gene is left open where the match is weak. The size of a clone is reported for some rows only, either as once, few or many, or as a class for expanded clones.

>.|once|TRBV30|TRBJ2-2
TGTGCCGGGACACGAGGGGAGCTGTTTTTT
CAGTRGELFF
>.|.|TRBV11-2|TRBJ2-1
TGTGCCAGCAGCTTAGTTAGACAGGACCTCTATTACAATGAGCAGTTCTTC
CASSLVRQDLYYNEQFF
>.|.|TRBV2|TRBJ2-7
TGTGCCAGCATACAGGGAAAGTACGAGCAGTACTTC
CASIQGKYEQYF
>TRBD1|.|TRBV9|TRBJ2-3
TGTGCCAGCAGCCCCGGGACAGGGGGATTAGATACGCAGTATTTT
CASSPGTGGLDTQYF
>.|once|TRBV5-5|TRBJ2-4
TGTGCCAGCAGCTGGGGAAGGGGGCGGGGAGGAAACATTCAGTACTTC
CASSWGRGRGGNIQYF
>.|few|TRBV19|TRBJ2-7
TGTCGGCTAGCCTCCTACGAGCAGTACTTC
CRLASYEQYF
>.|few|TRBV28|TRBJ2-5
TGTGCCAGCAGTTTCGTGCTACAGGGGGGGGTCCAGGTCCAAGAGACCCAGTACTTC
CASSFVLQGGVQVQETQYF
>.|.|TRBV4-2|TRBJ2-3
TGTGCCAGCAGCCCCCCCCGTCGCACAGATACGCAGTATTTT
CASSPPRRTDTQYF
>.|.|TRBV20-1|TRBJ2-7
TGCAGTTTTTGGGGGGGACAGGCGAACTTC
CSFWGGQANF
>.|.|TRBV2|TRBJ2-1
TGTGCCAGCAGTTTTCGAGGGGCAGGTGCCCACTACAATGAGCAGTTCTTC
CASSFRGAGAHYNEQFF
>TRBD1|.|TRBV5-4|TRBJ1-5
TGTGCCAGCAGCGCGGGACAGGGGGATCAGCCCCAGCATTTT
CASSAGQGDQPQHF
>.|.|TRBV28|TRBJ1-6
TGTGCCAGCAGTTTGGGGGGCGCTTCACCCCTCCACTTT
CASSLGGASPLHF
>.|few|TRBV28|TRBJ1-3
TGTGCCAGCAGTTTTCCAGGGAGGGGAAACACCATATATTTT
CASSFPGRGNTIYF
>TRBD1|.|TRBV9|TRBJ2-3
TGTGCCAGCAGCGTAGAAGGGGGCAGGCCAGATACGCAGTATTTT
CASSVEGGRPDTQYF
>.|.|TRBV9|TRBJ2-2
TGTGCCAGCAGCCCCTACACCGGGGAGCTGTTTTTT
CASSPYTGELFF
>.|.|TRBV6-5|TRBJ1-3
TGTGCCAGCAGTTACTCCTTCTCCTCTGGAAACACCATATATTTT
CASSYSFSSGNTIYF
>.|.|TRBV29-1|TRBJ2-1
TGCAGCGCCGTAGGGGCCAGCTCCTACAATGAGCAGTTCTTC
CSAVGASSYNEQFF
>TRBD1|.|TRBV11-2|TRBJ1-5
TGTGCCAGCAGCTTAGAATACAGGGGGAGCAATCAGCCCCAGCATTTT
CASSLEYRGSNQPQHF
>TRBD2|.|TRBV13|TRBJ2-7
TGTGCCAGCAGCCCTGAGGGAGGGCCGCGGGAGCAGTACTTC
CASSPEGGPREQYF
>.|.|TRBV28|TRBJ2-3
TGTGCCAGCAGTTCCTCCCAGGGGGGTGGCACAGATACGCAGTATTTT
CASSSSQGGGTDTQYF
>.|.|TRBV7-9|TRBJ1-1
TGTGCCAGCAGCTTTACGGGCGGGAACACTGAAGCTTTCTTT
CASSFTGGNTEAFF
>TRBD1|once|TRBV6-5|TRBJ1-2
TGTGCCAGCAGTTACCGGGACAGTCCTAACTATGGCTACACCTTC
CASSYRDSPNYGYTF
>TRBD1|.|TRBV5-5|TRBJ2-3
TGTGCCAGCCACAGGGGTTTTAGCACAGATACGCAGTATTTT
CASHRGFSTDTQYF
>.|.|TRBV20-1|TRBJ2-5
TGCAGTGCTCCAGGGGTGGAGACCCAGTACTTC
CSAPGVETQYF
>.|.|TRBV11-2|TRBJ2-5
TGTGCCAGCAGTTCTGACGTCTCCCGGAGGGCAGAGACCCAGTACTTC
CASSSDVSRRAETQYF
>.|once|TRBV29-1|TRBJ2-3
TGCAGCGTTGGGGATTATAGCACAGATACGCAGTATTTT
CSVGDYSTDTQYF
>.|.|TRBV5-5|TRBJ2-1
TGTGCCAGCAGCGCCGAGACCCCCAATTTCTACAATGAGCAGTTCTTC
CASSAETPNFYNEQFF
>TRBD2|.|TRBV11-2|TRBJ2-1
TGTGCCAGCAGCCAAACTAGCGGGGGTCACAATGAGCAGTTCTTC
CASSQTSGGHNEQFF
>.|.|TRBV5-4|TRBJ1-6
TGTGCCAGCAGCTTGGCTGGCGCGGGTAATTCACCCCTCCACTTT
CASSLAGAGNSPLHF
>.|.|TRBV10-3|TRBJ2-7
TGTGCCATCAGTGAGTCTTCCTACGAGCAGTACTTC
CAISESSYEQYF
>TRBD2|.|TRBV10-1|TRBJ2-2
TGCGCCAGCAGCGTGACTAGCGGTTCGACCGGGGAGCTGTTTTTT
CASSVTSGSTGELFF
>.|.|TRBV10-1|TRBJ2-5
TGCGCCAGCAGTGAGTCAGGGAAGGAGACCCAGTACTTC
CASSESGKETQYF
>TRBD1|.|TRBV7-6|TRBJ2-5
TGTGCCAGCAGCACTGGACAGGGGGCTCCAGAGACCCAGTACTTC
CASSTGQGAPETQYF
>.|once|TRBV27|TRBJ1-1
TGTGCCAGCAGTCCGGTCAGGGAGAGCGTCACTGAAGCTTTCTTT
CASSPVRESVTEAFF
>TRBD2|.|TRBV28|TRBJ2-1
TGTGCCAGCAGTTTCCCCTGGACTAGCGGAGAGGGTGAGCAGTTCTTC
CASSFPWTSGEGEQFF
>.|.|TRBV5-4|TRBJ2-1
TGTGCCAGCTTCGGACTACCTCGGTGGGACAATGAGCAGTTCTTC
CASFGLPRWDNEQFF
>.|once|TRBV27|TRBJ1-1
TGTGCCAGCAGTTTATCGTCCGGGACGTACACTGAAGCTTTCTTT
CASSLSSGTYTEAFF
>.|.|TRBV19|TRBJ1-5
TGTGCCAGTAGTATGACGGCCTATAGCAATCAGCCCCAGCATTTT
CASSMTAYSNQPQHF
>.|once|TRBV5-1|TRBJ2-7
TGCGCCAGCAGCTTGACGGCGGGTGGCTACGAGCAGTACTTC
CASSLTAGGYEQYF
>.|.|TRBV4-1|TRBJ2-7
TGCGCCAGCAGCCAAGATGGAGCGGTCTCCTACGAGCAGTACTTC
CASSQDGAVSYEQYF
>TRBD1|.|TRBV15|TRBJ2-3
TGTGCCACCAGCAGGTTCCGGGACAGGGTTCGCGGGGACGCCCCCCCGACTAGCACAGATACGCAGTATTTT
CATSRFRDRVRGDAPPTSTDTQYF
>.|.|TRBV27|TRBJ2-7
TGTGCCAGCAGTTTAGGGGGGGCCGACTCCTACGAGCAGTACTTC
CASSLGGADSYEQYF
>.|.|TRBV2|TRBJ1-2
TGTGCCAGCAGTGAAGCACCAGGCTCCGCATATGGCTACACCTTC
CASSEAPGSAYGYTF
>.|.|TRBV6-7|TRBJ1-2
TGTGCCAGCAGCCGGCACCCATGGACAGACCAAATCCCTTATGGCTACACCTTC
CASSRHPWTDQIPYGYTF
>TRBD2|.|TRBV5-4|TRBJ2-7
TGTGCCAGCAGCTCCCCGGGAGGGCCTGGGTGGGGTGGGATTTACGAGCAGTACTTC
CASSSPGGPGWGGIYEQYF
>.|.|TRBV4-2|TRBJ2-3
TGTGCCAGCAGCCAAGAGCCGGGGGCCTTCACAGATACGCAGTATTTT
CASSQEPGAFTDTQYF
>.|once|TRBV4-1|TRBJ2-2
TGCGCCAGCAGCCAAGATTCTGAGGGAGTTACTCCCGGGGAGCTGTTTTTT
CASSQDSEGVTPGELFF
>.|.|TRBV4-1|TRBJ1-2
TGCGCCAGCAGCCACCCCTTGGCGGGGTTTGAGGGGGGCTACACCTTC
CASSHPLAGFEGGYTF